This TCR beta chain derives from a study of cytomegalovirus exposure and HLA in healthy donors. The approximately 120-subject validation cohort, separate from the 666-subject first cohort, included the donors. With regard to this clone: Antigen unknown.

The repertoire was sequenced with immunoSEQ multiplex PCR; TCRdb's copy has only in-frame clones and lacks some. The data hold some 260,000 clones, with approximately 84% observed a single time. Looked up from germline, CDR1 is SGHNT and CDR2 is YENEEA. This CDR3 is 11 amino acids long. General observations from the study: Many donors carried some public TCRs, although rarity characterized most TCR sequences. The study designated 150 to 200 TCR beta chains cytomegalovirus-associated. Both high specificity and high sensitivity reportedly marked the classifier's diagnosis of cytomegalovirus status.

Input material: PBMCs. The chain uses TRBV11-3 and TRBJ1-2; D not certain. The clonotype comes from a young man in good health and CMV-seropositive. For the CDR3, the DNA is TGTCCCCATCTGTGGGGCTATGGCTACACCTTC. It translates to CPHLWGYGYTF.